One and the same sample provided the 20 T cell receptor beta chains below, sequenced in a study of cytomegalovirus exposure and HLA in healthy donors. Profiling relied on immunoSEQ multiplex PCR, and the TCRdb table lists in-frame clones only, not all of them. The sample contains around 150,000 clones, approximately 88% of which appear only once. The sequencing input was PBMCs. The receptors were sampled from a young woman in good health and CMV-seropositive.

This clone appeared once. The genes are TRBV11-2 and TRBJ2-7, with D possibly matching TRBD2 (6 bases). Germline CDR1 reads SGHAT; CDR2 reads FQNNGV. The CDR3 is made up of 14 amino acids. Between the trimmed V and J ends, which lost 2 bases and 3 bases, there was a span of 11 bases. In DNA, the CDR3 is TGTGCCAGCAGCTTATCGGGAGAGGGCTACGAGCAGTACTTC. Translating it yields CASSLSGEGYEQYF.

This chain joins TRBV5-6 and TRBJ2-7, with 10 bases aligning to TRBD1. V lost 3 bases, J lost 3 bases, and 6 bases stayed unmatched. Germline CDR1 SGHDT, CDR2 YYEEEE. The CDR3 spans 15 residues. The CDR3 nucleotides are TGTGCCAGCAGCTGGGGGACAGGGGAAGACTACGAGCAGTACTTC. This sequence encodes CASSWGTGEDYEQYF.

The V call is TRBV5-1, the J call TRBJ1-1, with TRBD1 identical over 10 bases. Germline assignment: CDR1 SGHRS and CDR2 YFSETQ. This CDR3 has 14 amino acids. Germline trimming cut 0 bases from V and 6 bases from J; bases unmatched to any gene: 2. CDR3 DNA sequence: TGCGCCAGCAGCTTGGGGACAGGGGGGTCTGAAGCTTTCTTT. Protein: CASSLGTGGSEAFF.

This chain joins TRBV19 and TRBJ1-5; TRBD1 matches at 8 bases. This CDR3 comprises 16 residues. Looked up from germline, CDR1 is LNHDA and CDR2 is SQIVND (reference sequence). The trim removed 4 bases at V and 4 bases at J, leaving 9 bases unmatched. The CDR3 nucleotides are TGTGCCAGTAGTACCGGACAGGGTCTAGGAAATCAGCCCCAGCATTTT. Translated: CASSTGQGLGNQPQHF.

The rearrangement joins TRBV9 to TRBJ2-1; 9 bases match TRBD2. This CDR3 is built from 17 residues. Germline V gene data show CDR1 as SGDLS and CDR2 as YYNGEE. Losses at the gene ends were 4 bases for V and 0 bases for J; bases not matched to a gene: 8. This CDR3 reads CASSNPISGSSYNEQFF. Here the CDR3 DNA reads TGTGCCAGCAGCAATCCAATTAGCGGGAGCTCCTACAATGAGCAGTTCTTC.

The rearrangement links TRBV5-1 to TRBJ2-2; 7 bases line up with TRBD1. The J segment lost 4 bases and the V segment lost 4 bases, leaving 7 bases of the junction unmatched. The CDR3 totals 15 residues. CDR1 and CDR2 (germline): SGHRS, YFSETQ. The CDR3: CASSTDRAGTGELFF. The CDR3 nucleotides read TGCGCCAGCAGCACCGACAGGGCTGGCACCGGGGAGCTGTTTTTT.

The genes are TRBV6-4 and TRBJ2-3; 7 nucleotides match TRBD1. J lost 4 bases, V lost 3 bases, and 4 bases had no gene match. Germline CDR1 reads MRHNA; CDR2 reads SNTAGT. The CDR3 has 14 residues. The CDR3, as DNA: TGTGCCAGCAGTGAAGGGGGCGGCGCAGATACGCAGTATTTT. This encodes CASSEGGGADTQYF.

The chain recombines TRBV27 with TRBJ2-7; a weak D match, TRBD1 (6 bases). This CDR3 has 12 amino acids. With 5 bases removed from V and 3 bases from J, the gap between germline ends came to 8 bases. Germline V gives CDR1 MNHEY, CDR2 SMNVEV (reference sequence). In DNA, the CDR3 is TGTGCCAGCAGTACACAGGGCTACGAGCAGTACTTC. It specifies CASSTQGYEQYF.

The genes are TRBV27 and TRBJ2-3; D possibly corresponds to TRBD2 (6 bases). Germline-derived CDR1 and CDR2 are MNHEY and SMNVEV (reference sequence). The CDR3 has 16 residues. Trimming took off 5 bases at V and 1 base at J, with 16 bases between the two ends. CDR3 loop: CASSQRLDMGTDTQYF. CDR3 sequence (DNA): TGTGCCAGCAGTCAACGACTAGATATGGGCACAGATACGCAGTATTTT.

V gene TRBV2 combines with J gene TRBJ2-6; the D gene is possibly TRBD1 (6 bases). CDR3 length: 15 amino acids. V lost 5 bases and J lost 0, with 8 bases in between. Germline CDR1 reads SNHLY; CDR2 reads FYNNEI. CDR3 bases: TGTGCCAGCAGTACAGGGCCCTCTGGGGCCAACGTCCTGACTTTC. Translation: CASSTGPSGANVLTF.

This clone was recorded only once. The chain couples TRBV15 to TRBJ2-7, with 7 bases matching TRBD2. The V and J ends lost 1 base and 6 bases, in that order; junction bases with no gene match: 3. This CDR3 comprises 13 residues. The germline V gene has CDR1 LNHNV and CDR2 YYDKDF (reference sequence). The CDR3: CATSRGLAREQYF. CDR3 in DNA: TGTGCCACCAGCAGAGGACTAGCTCGCGAGCAGTACTTC.

The chain carries TRBV11-3 and TRBJ1-5, with 8 bases identical to TRBD1. The germline CDR1 and CDR2 sequences are SGHNT and YENEEA. The CDR3 runs to 14 residues. V shed 5 bases and J 4 bases; nucleotides not matched to a gene: 4. The CDR3 loop reads CASSLGTGNQPQHF. The CDR3 DNA reads TGTGCCAGCAGCCTCGGGACAGGTAATCAGCCCCAGCATTTT.

The rearrangement uses TRBV7-8 and TRBJ2-5; no reliable D call. Germline lookup yields CDR1 SGHVS and CDR2 FQNEAQ. The CDR3 has 15 residues. V dropped 3 bases and J dropped 1 base, with 12 bases sitting between them. The chain's CDR3 is CASSFLGDSQETQYF. The CDR3 DNA follows: TGTGCCAGCAGCTTCCTCGGAGACTCCCAAGAGACCCAGTACTTC.

V is TRBV30 and J is TRBJ1-1, with D possibly being TRBD1 (5 bases). There are 15 residues in the CDR3. Per germline, CDR1 GTSNPN and CDR2 SVGIG (reference sequence). V lost 0 bases and J 0 bases, leaving 11 bases between the germline ends. The CDR3 spells CAWSVIGAMNTEAFF. CDR3 sequence (DNA): TGTGCCTGGAGTGTAATTGGGGCCATGAACACTGAAGCTTTCTTT.

This chain links TRBV6-6 with TRBJ1-4, with 9 bases fitting TRBD1. Germline CDR1 MNHNY, CDR2 SVGAGI (reference sequence). This CDR3 region has 13 residues. The V segment lost 7 bases and the J segment 10 bases; nucleotides outside the gene matches: 7. The CDR3 loop is CASIPPGQGKLFF. DNA for the CDR3: TGTGCCAGCATCCCTCCGGGACAGGGAAAACTGTTTTTT.

This clone was counted at least ten times. V and J are TRBV5-4 and TRBJ2-7; TRBD2 might be the D (6 bases). The germline CDR1 and CDR2 sequences are SGHNT and YYREEE (reference sequence). The germline V and J ends were trimmed by 4 bases and 6 bases, with 14 bases remaining between them. The CDR3 covers 13 residues. CDR3 protein: CASSLTSLGEQYF. CDR3 DNA sequence: TGTGCCAGCAGCCTGACTAGTCTGGGCGAGCAGTACTTC.

The gene calls are TRBV5-1 and TRBJ2-1; TRBD2 agrees at 8 bases. This CDR3 is built from 14 residues. Germline values: CDR1 SGHRS, CDR2 YFSETQ. Unmatched junction bases numbered 6, after V lost 2 bases and J lost 8 bases. CDR3 protein: CASSLAGVFHEQFF. The CDR3 coding sequence is TGCGCCAGCAGCTTAGCGGGAGTTTTCCATGAGCAGTTCTTC.

The chain has TRBV30 and TRBJ2-7; D may be TRBD1 (5 bases). The germline V and J ends were trimmed by 2 bases and 3 bases, with 8 bases remaining between them. Germline CDR1 GTSNPN, CDR2 SVGIG (reference sequence). The CDR3 sequence is 12 residues long. The CDR3 sequence: CAWSTQGYEQYF. The DNA of the CDR3 is TGTGCCTGGAGTACCCAGGGCTACGAGCAGTACTTC.

The chain couples TRBV2 to TRBJ2-7; weak D call: TRBD1 (6 bases). V was pared by 6 bases and J by 6 bases, with 15 bases between. From germline, CDR1 is SNHLY and CDR2 FYNNEI. The length of the CDR3 is 13 residues. CDR3 in amino acids: CASRGTGMGEQYF. CDR3 DNA: TGTGCCAGCAGGGGTACAGGGATGGGCGAGCAGTACTTC. Variable domain in full (rest from reference TRBV2 and TRBJ2-7): EPEVTQTPSHQVTQMGQEVILRCVPISNHLYFYWYRQILGQKVEFLVSFYNNEISEKSEIFDDQFSVERPDGSNFTLKIRSTKLEDSAMYFCASRGTGMGEQYFGPGTRLTVT.

The V gene is TRBV13, the J gene TRBJ1-4; the match to TRBD1 covers 9 bases. Looked up from germline, CDR1 is PRHDT and CDR2 is FYEKMQ (reference sequence). The CDR3 is 15 residues long. V lost 6 bases, J lost 8 bases, and 10 bases stayed unmatched. The CDR3 loop is CASRLTGTGFEKLFF. The CDR3 nucleotides read TGTGCCAGCAGGTTGACCGGGACAGGGTTCGAAAAACTGTTTTTT. The whole variable domain, remainder taken from reference TRBV13 and TRBJ1-4, is AAGVIQSPRHLIKEKRETATLKCYPIPRHDTVYWYQQGPGQDPQFLISFYEKMQSDKGSIPDRFSAQQFSDYHSELNMSSLELGDSALYFCASRLTGTGFEKLFFGSGTQLSVL.